This T cell receptor beta chain was found in a study of beta chain features in type 1 diabetes. Germline-derived CDR1 and CDR2 are MNHEY and SVGAGI. CDR3 size: 15 residues. V dropped 4 bases and J dropped 2; count of bases not matched to a gene: 2. Remarks on this clone: Its antigen is still unknown.

Investigators reverse transcribed all isolated RNA, so they sequenced expressed TCRB transcripts. This table comes from immunoSEQ multiplex PCR, and its TCRdb copy is limited to in-frame clones, with some not included. The data show around 310,000 clones, approximately 12% seen once. A heparinised blood draw that averaged approximately 110 mL was obtained once from each donor. Cells sorted by CD45RO/CCR7/CD25/CD127/CD95/CD27 comprised CD4+ naive, central memory, regulatory and stem cell-like memory cells. Findings of the study overall: When VDJ junctions were examined, type 1 diabetes patients showed fewer insertions and more deletions. Shorter TCRB CDR3s, moderately but significantly so, were found in Type 1 diabetes patients in all four CD4+ subsets.

This sequence joins TRBV6-5 and TRBJ2-7, with 13 bases fitting TRBD2. The sample taken for sequencing was naive CD4+ T cells from blood. The receptor comes from a woman aged 18-30 years with type 1 diabetes. In DNA, the CDR3 is TGTGCCAGCAGTTCCGGGACTAGCGGGGCCTACGAGCAGTACGTC. Translating it yields CASSSGTSGAYEQYV.